In this sample, the clone carrying this TCR beta chain turned up a few times. Expressed TCRB transcripts got sequenced, as all isolated RNA was reverse transcribed. Only in-frame clones appear in the TCRdb table, and some are missing; sequencing was by immunoSEQ multiplex PCR. The sample carries 200,000 to 250,000 clones, about 10% recorded once. CDR3 size: 18 residues. V shed 6 bases and J 4 bases; nucleotides not matched to a gene: 15. Germline CDR1 reads MNHEY; CDR2 reads SMNVEV (reference sequence). This sample was included in a study of beta chain features in type 1 diabetes. This rearrangement joins TRBV27 to TRBJ2-2, with TRBD1 identical over 9 bases. The sequenced sample consisted of naive CD4+ T cells from blood. The TCR originated in a woman between 18 and 30 years old in good health. CDR3 amino acids: CASSPDGTGFGTTGELFF. In DNA, the CDR3 is TGTGCCAGCAGCCCCGACGGGACAGGGTTTGGTACCACCGGGGAGCTGTTTTTT.